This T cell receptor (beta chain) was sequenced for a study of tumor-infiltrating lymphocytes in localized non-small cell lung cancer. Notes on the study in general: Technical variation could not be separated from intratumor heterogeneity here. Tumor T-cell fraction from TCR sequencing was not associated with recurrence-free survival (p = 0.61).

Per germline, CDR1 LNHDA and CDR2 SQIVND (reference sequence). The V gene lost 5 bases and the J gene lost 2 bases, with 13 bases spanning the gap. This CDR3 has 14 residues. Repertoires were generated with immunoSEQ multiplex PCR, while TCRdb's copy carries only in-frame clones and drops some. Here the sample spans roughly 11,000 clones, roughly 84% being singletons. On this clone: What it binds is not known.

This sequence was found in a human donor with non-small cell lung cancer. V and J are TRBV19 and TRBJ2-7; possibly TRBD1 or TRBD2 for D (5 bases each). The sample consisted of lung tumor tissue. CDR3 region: CASSVGRTTYEQYF. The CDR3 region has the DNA TGTGCCAGTAGTGTGGGACGGACCACCTACGAGCAGTACTTC.